This T cell receptor (beta chain) was sequenced during a study of beta chain features in type 1 diabetes. The study reverse transcribed the entire isolated RNA, so it sequenced expressed TCRB transcripts. Libraries were prepared by immunoSEQ multiplex PCR; TCRdb keeps only in-frame clonotypes and omits some of them. This table has around 140,000 clones, approximately 9.8% appearing once. Germline CDR1 SQVTM, CDR2 ANQGSEA. Trimming cost V 8 bases and J 3 bases, with 11 bases left between them. The CDR3 has 11 amino acids. In this sample, this clone turned up many times. The TCR was taken from a woman between 40 and 50 years old in good health. The specimen sequenced was central memory CD4+ T cells from blood. The chain has TRBV29-1 and TRBJ2-7; the D gene is possibly TRBD2 (6 bases). CDR3 region: CSTGDGYEQYF. The CDR3 region has the DNA TGCAGCACGGGGGACGGCTACGAGCAGTACTTC.